Sequencing of this T cell receptor beta chain was carried out in a study of graft-versus-host responses after intestinal transplantation. Study-wide findings and caveats: Recipient marrow showed GvH clones, some seen first in ileum or blood.

As regards this clone: Antigen specificity is unknown.

CDR3 length: 15 residues. Germline trimming cut 3 bases from V and 1 base from J; bases unmatched to any gene: 5. Germline V gene lookup returns CDR1 SGHRS and CDR2 YFSETQ. Assay: immunoSEQ multiplex PCR; the TCRdb copy retains only in-frame clones and omits some. The table has roughly 110,000 clones, roughly 87% seen once. V usage is TRBV5-1 and J usage is TRBJ2-3; the match to TRBD1 covers 7 bases. The receptor's source is a human donor who was the organ donor for an intestinal transplant. This specimen was unstimulated CD4+ T cells sorted from spleen or lymph node cells, taken before transplant. The CDR3 protein is CASSSTGLGTDTQYF. Written as DNA, the CDR3 is TGCGCCAGCAGCTCGACAGGGCTGGGCACAGATACGCAGTATTTT.